The 16 T cell receptor beta chains in this list originate from one sample, sequenced in a study of cytotoxic CD8 clonotypes in ibrutinib-treated CLL. Profiling relied on immunoSEQ multiplex PCR, and the TCRdb table lists in-frame clones only, not all of them. The table has 150,000 or so clones, 79% seen once. The sequenced sample was PBMCs, obtained after 12 months of ibrutinib treatment. The receptors were gathered from a human donor with chronic lymphocytic leukemia.

The V and J genes are TRBV9 and TRBJ2-3, with 7 bases aligning to TRBD1. Per germline, CDR1 SGDLS and CDR2 YYNGEE. The CDR3 consists of 16 residues. Germline trimming cut 4 bases from V and 8 bases from J; bases unmatched to any gene: 16. CDR3 coding DNA: TGTGCCAGCAGCCCCAGACAGGGAGCTAGATTGGGTACGCAGTATTTT. Protein: CASSPRQGARLGTQYF.

This chain links TRBV28 with TRBJ2-1; D might be TRBD2 (6 bases). Germline V gives CDR1 MDHEN, CDR2 SYDVKM. This CDR3 has 15 residues. Trimming shortened V by 3 bases and J by 2 bases, and 11 bases separated the two germline ends. The CDR3: CASSFRGTAYNEQFF. DNA of the CDR3: TGTGCCAGCAGTTTTCGGGGGACCGCCTACAATGAGCAGTTCTTC.

The chain is built from TRBV27 and TRBJ1-2; no definite D call. Germline V lookup: CDR1 MNHEY, CDR2 SMNVEV (reference sequence). The CDR3 length is 13 residues. Trimming left V 4 bases short and J 5 bases short, with 11 bases between. The DNA for the CDR3 is TGTGCCAGCAGTTCTTGGCAGTCTTATGGCTACACCTTC. Translating gives CASSSWQSYGYTF.

The V call is TRBV6-4, the J call TRBJ1-2; 7 positions agree with TRBD1. This CDR3 comprises 16 residues. The germline V gene encodes CDR1 MRHNA and CDR2 SNTAGT. With V trimmed by 7 bases and J by 0 bases, 11 bases remained unmatched. The CDR3 spells CASTWGGTVSNYGYTF. The CDR3, as DNA: TGTGCCAGCACTTGGGGCGGGACAGTATCTAACTATGGCTACACCTTC.

This chain connects TRBV7-9 to TRBJ2-1; the D gene is possibly TRBD1 (6 bases). In germline, CDR1 is SEHNR, CDR2 FQNEAQ (reference sequence). CDR3 length: 14 amino acids. Trimming cost V 0 bases and J 4 bases, with 7 bases left between them. In DNA, the CDR3 is TGTGCCAGCAGCTTAGCGGGGGCATACAATGAGCAGTTCTTC. Its translation is CASSLAGAYNEQFF.

This chain links TRBV6-5 with TRBJ1-5; D gene uncertain. The V and J ends lost 8 bases and 4 bases respectively, with 6 bases between them. From germline, CDR1 is MNHEY and CDR2 SVGAGI. The CDR3 loop spans 11 amino acids. The CDR3 reads CASGVNQPQHF. The CDR3 DNA is TGTGCCAGCGGAGTAAATCAGCCCCAGCATTTT.

J is TRBJ2-7 and V is TRBV7-8; the match to TRBD2 covers 9 bases. This CDR3 spans 14 amino acids. With 2 bases clipped from V and 6 bases from J, the junction kept 5 bases outside the gene matches. Germline-derived CDR1 and CDR2 are SGHVS and FQNEAQ. The CDR3 nucleotides are TGTGCCAGCAGCTTAAGCGGGAGGATGCGCGAGCAGTACTTC. This translates into CASSLSGRMREQYF. Together with reference TRBV7-8 and TRBJ2-7, the CDR3 gives the full variable domain: GAGVSQSPRYKVAKRGQDVALRCDPISGHVSLFWYQQALGQGPEFLTYFQNEAQLDKSGLPSDRFFAERPEGSVSTLKIQRTQQEDSAVYLCASSLSGRMREQYFGPGTRLTVT.

This clone has a handful of counts. This CDR3 is CASTNRRTEAFF. The CDR3 nucleotides read TGTGCCAGCACCAATCGGAGGACTGAAGCTTTCTTT. J is TRBJ1-1 and V is TRBV27; D is undetermined. The CDR3 is 12 amino acids. Between the trimmed V and J ends, which lost 7 bases and 5 bases, there was a span of 11 bases. Germline CDR1 MNHEY, CDR2 SMNVEV (reference sequence).

This clone has a handful of counts. The chain recombines TRBV5-5 with TRBJ2-1, with unresolved D. The CDR3 runs 15 residues. Germline CDR1 is SGHKS and CDR2 is YYEKEE (reference sequence). V lost 2 bases to trimming and J lost 2 bases, with 11 bases between them. This CDR3 reads CASSFVGSPYNEQFF. The DNA for the CDR3 is TGTGCCAGCAGCTTCGTCGGGTCCCCCTACAATGAGCAGTTCTTC.

This clone was counted between two and nine times. This chain uses TRBV7-2 with TRBJ2-7, with 8 bases aligning to TRBD2. V lost 6 bases, J lost 5 bases, and 9 bases stayed unmatched. CDR1 SGHTA and CDR2 FQGNSA come from the germline V gene. The CDR3 has 14 residues. CDR3 residues: CASRQSGSGHEQYF. The CDR3 bases are TGTGCCAGCAGACAGAGCGGGAGCGGCCACGAGCAGTACTTC.

The chain couples TRBV5-4 to TRBJ2-7; D unclear. Germline CDR1 SGHNT, CDR2 YYREEE (reference sequence). V was clipped by 4 bases and J by 5 bases, with 13 bases between them. The CDR3 sequence is 13 residues long. The CDR3 region is CASSLRAANEQYF. CDR3 DNA: TGTGCCAGCAGCCTACGGGCAGCCAACGAGCAGTACTTC.

The V and J genes are TRBV9 and TRBJ2-5, with 9 nucleotides matching TRBD2. This CDR3 is 15 amino acids long. Germline V gene lookup returns CDR1 SGDLS and CDR2 YYNGEE. Trimming took 4 bases from V and 7 from J; bases not matched to a gene: 11. The CDR3 here is CASSQSSAGGRTQYF. The DNA for the CDR3 is TGTGCCAGCAGCCAGTCGTCAGCGGGAGGACGGACCCAGTACTTC.

V gene TRBV9 combines with J gene TRBJ2-1; D is perhaps TRBD1 (5 bases). The germline CDR1 and CDR2 sequences are SGDLS and YYNGEE. V lost 2 bases to trimming and J lost 2 bases, with 5 bases between them. CDR3 length: 13 residues. In DNA form, the CDR3 reads TGTGCCAGCAGCGTGGACACCTACAATGAGCAGTTCTTC. Its protein is CASSVDTYNEQFF.

The genes are TRBV7-9 and TRBJ1-2; 10 nucleotides agree with TRBD1. From germline, CDR1 is SEHNR and CDR2 FQNEAQ (reference sequence). This CDR3 has 16 amino acids. Trimming at V came to 2 bases and at J to 0 bases, leaving 3 bases not matched to a gene. CDR3 DNA sequence: TGTGCCAGCAGCTTAAGGGACAGGGGACCTAACTATGGCTACACCTTC. Protein product: CASSLRDRGPNYGYTF.

This chain connects TRBV6-5 to TRBJ2-7; 8 nucleotides align to TRBD1. Germline V gene sequence: CDR1 MNHEY, CDR2 SVGAGI. The V segment lost 8 bases and the J segment 3 bases; nucleotides outside the gene matches: 3. CDR3 length: 12 amino acids. In nucleotides, the CDR3 is TGTGCCAGCCGGACAGGGCTCTACGAGCAGTACTTC. This encodes CASRTGLYEQYF.

DNA for the CDR3: TGTGCCAGCAGCCAGCAACGCGAGACCCAGTACTTC. Protein product: CASSQQRETQYF. The chain joins TRBV7-2 to TRBJ2-5; no clear D. There are 12 residues in the CDR3. V shed 5 bases and J shed 5 bases, with 9 bases lying between them. Germline CDR1 SGHTA, CDR2 FQGNSA.